Following are 26 T cell receptor beta chains from one sample sequenced in a study of Ad26.COV2.S vaccination and SARS-CoV-2 variants. Clones were sequenced by immunoSEQ multiplex PCR, and TCRdb holds only the in-frame ones, with some missing. This table holds about 350,000 clones, less than 90% found once. The treatment here: around 19 received Ad26.COV2.S at low or high dose, single or two shots; roughly 5 received placebo; per-sample allocation not given. Specimen acquisition occurred on day 63 following the initial vaccine or placebo injection. Source: peripheral blood, taken in a trial of Ad26.COV2.S vaccine versus placebo. All receptors come from a person between 18 and 60 years old who received the Ad26.COV2.S COVID-19 vaccine or a placebo.

The V and J genes are TRBV9 and TRBJ2-2; 9 nucleotides line up with TRBD2. The CDR3 has 16 residues. J lost 2 bases, V lost 1 base, and 3 bases had no gene match. Germline lookup yields CDR1 SGDLS and CDR2 YYNGEE. Written as DNA, the CDR3 is TGTGCCAGCAGCGTACGACTAGCGGATAACACCGGGGAGCTGTTTTTT. This encodes CASSVRLADNTGELFF. Complete variable domain (other parts from reference TRBV9 and TRBJ2-2): DSGVTQTPKHLITATGQRVTLRCSPRSGDLSVYWYQQSLDQGLQFLIQYYNGEERAKGNILERFSAQQFPDLHSELNLSSLELGDSALYFCASSVRLADNTGELFFGEGSRLTVL.

The chain has TRBV7-9 and TRBJ1-1, with D uncertain. This CDR3 is built from 12 residues. CDR1 is SEHNR, CDR2 FQNEAQ, per germline (reference sequence). With 4 bases removed from V and 8 bases from J, the gap between germline ends came to 11 bases. CDR3: CASSSFLSEAFF. DNA for the CDR3: TGTGCCAGCAGCTCCTTCTTATCGGAAGCTTTCTTT. Full variable domain (missing parts from reference TRBV7-9 and TRBJ1-1): DTGVSQNPRHKITKRGQNVTFRCDPISEHNRLYWYRQTLGQGPEFLTYFQNEAQLEKSRLLSDRFSAERPKGSFSTLEIQRTEQGDSAMYLCASSSFLSEAFFGQGTRLTVV.

V is TRBV4-2 and J is TRBJ2-1, with 8 bases lining up with TRBD2. The trim removed 1 base at V and 2 bases at J, leaving 7 bases unmatched. The CDR3 runs to 17 residues. Germline V CDR1 and CDR2: LGHNA, YNFKEQ. The CDR3 loop reads CASSQVGSGETYNEQFF. As DNA, the CDR3 is TGTGCCAGCAGCCAAGTTGGTAGCGGGGAAACCTACAATGAGCAGTTCTTC.

The chain joins TRBV3-1 (or the pseudogene TRBV3-2) to TRBJ2-7; D is ambiguous. Germline CDR1 reads LGHDT; CDR2 reads YNNKEL (reference sequence). The CDR3 runs 15 residues. V gave up 1 base and J gave up 3 bases, with 13 bases separating them. The CDR3 is CASSQGNGAFYEQYF. CDR3 in DNA: TGTGCCAGCAGCCAAGGGAACGGTGCATTCTACGAGCAGTACTTC.

The chain uses TRBV4-1 and TRBJ2-7, with D possibly matching TRBD2 (7 bases). This CDR3 region has 16 residues. Trimming left V 2 bases short and J 3 bases short, with 17 bases between. Germline-derived CDR1 and CDR2 are MGHRA and YSYEKL. The CDR3 is CASSQLSRGPNYEQYF. The CDR3 DNA reads as TGCGCCAGCAGCCAACTGTCGCGGGGGCCAAACTACGAGCAGTACTTC.

The sample holds one count of this clone. V usage is TRBV6-2 or TRBV6-3 and J usage is TRBJ2-1; TRBD2 aligns across 8 bases. CDR3 length: 16 amino acids. V lost 0 bases and J lost 4; bases outside the gene matches: 5. Per the germline V gene, CDR1 is MNHEY and CDR2 is SVGEGT. CDR3 residues: CASSYSGGRTYNEQFF. The CDR3 DNA sequence: TGTGCCAGCAGTTACTCGGGCGGGAGGACTTACAATGAGCAGTTCTTC.

This clone appeared a single time. The rearrangement links TRBV10-3 to TRBJ2-7, with a possible D match to TRBD1 (5 bases). This CDR3 region has 15 residues. Looked up from germline, CDR1 is ENHRY and CDR2 is SYGVKD. Trimming shortened V by 2 bases and J by 2 bases, and 13 bases separated the two germline ends. CDR3 bases: TGTGCCATCAGTGAGCCCCAGGGTACCCCCTACGAGCAGTACTTC. Translating gives CAISEPQGTPYEQYF.

The gene calls are TRBV6-2 or TRBV6-3 and TRBJ2-6; no firm D call. Trimming took 6 bases from V and 4 from J, leaving 16 bases between them. The CDR3 loop spans 16 amino acids. Germline V gene data show CDR1 as MNHEY and CDR2 as SVGEGT. The CDR3 nucleotides are TGTGCCAGCAGCCGACTGGGCCAGGAGGGGGCCAACGTCCTGACTTTC. It translates to CASSRLGQEGANVLTF.

This chain connects TRBV5-6 to TRBJ1-4; D is perhaps TRBD1 (6 bases). The ends were cut back, 0 bases at V and 7 bases at J, with 10 bases in the middle. Germline V gives CDR1 SGHDT, CDR2 YYEEEE. The length of the CDR3 is 14 residues. CDR3 sequence reads: CASSLDRVSEKLFF. The CDR3 coding sequence is TGTGCCAGCAGCTTGGACAGGGTTAGTGAAAAACTGTTTTTT.

This chain uses TRBV7-8 with TRBJ1-3, with a weak D call TRBD1 (6 bases). V lost 5 bases and J lost 8, with 16 bases in between. Germline CDR1 and CDR2: SGHVS and FQNEAQ. This CDR3 is built from 14 residues. For the CDR3, the DNA is TGTGCCAGCAGCCCTTTCAGGGGTCGGGACACCATATATTTT. Its protein product is CASSPFRGRDTIYF.

V is TRBV3-1 (or the pseudogene TRBV3-2) and J is TRBJ2-3; a weak D match, TRBD1 (5 bases). The CDR3 has 14 residues. V lost 6 bases and J 0 bases, leaving 10 bases between the germline ends. Looked up from germline, CDR1 is LGHDT and CDR2 is YNNKEL (reference sequence). CDR3 nucleotides: TGTGCCAGCAGGGGGCTGGGCAGCACAGATACGCAGTATTTT. It yields the protein CASRGLGSTDTQYF.

Only a few counts were recorded for this clone. The chain joins TRBV2 to TRBJ1-5; weak D call: TRBD1 (6 bases). Germline values: CDR1 SNHLY, CDR2 FYNNEI. V dropped 6 bases and J dropped 5 bases, with 14 bases sitting between them. The CDR3 has 14 residues. The CDR3: CASRRGTTDQPQHF. In DNA form, the CDR3 reads TGTGCCAGCAGGAGGGGGACAACGGATCAGCCCCAGCATTTT.

This clone came up once. The rearrangement links TRBV5-1 to TRBJ1-1; 7 bases match TRBD1. V lost 4 bases to trimming and J lost 1 base; unmatched junction nucleotides: 4. In germline, CDR1 is SGHRS, CDR2 YFSETQ. The CDR3 runs 14 residues. The CDR3 loop reads CASSLTGTNTEAFF. Here the CDR3 DNA reads TGCGCCAGCAGCCTGACAGGGACGAACACTGAAGCTTTCTTT.

This clone was counted a single time. The chain joins TRBV28 to TRBJ1-2; D unresolved. Trimming took off 8 bases at V and 2 bases at J, with 6 bases between the two ends. Germline CDR1 MDHEN, CDR2 SYDVKM. This CDR3 has 11 residues. This CDR3 reads CASAGNYGYTF. The CDR3 DNA reads TGTGCCAGCGCAGGCAACTATGGCTACACCTTC.

CDR3 in DNA: TGTGCCACCAGTGACCCCCAGACCCCTTTCTATGGCTACACCTTC. Translating gives CATSDPQTPFYGYTF. The chain recombines TRBV24-1 with TRBJ1-2; D is uncertain. The length of the CDR3 is 15 residues. The germline gives CDR1 KGHDR, CDR2 SFDVKD. V was cut by 4 bases and J by 4 bases, with 15 bases left in between.

Concerning this clone: The sample contains more than one DNA sequence encoding this CDR3. The V call is TRBV6-5, the J call TRBJ1-3; D is undetermined. Trimming removed 2 bases at V and 0 bases at J, with 5 bases between. The CDR3 has 14 amino acids. The germline V gene has CDR1 MNHEY and CDR2 SVGAGI. CDR3 loop: CASSYGSSGNTIYF. CDR3 DNA sequence: TGTGCCAGCAGTTACGGTTCCTCTGGAAACACCATATATTTT.

The chain joins TRBV3-1 (or the pseudogene TRBV3-2) to TRBJ2-3; 8 bases match TRBD2. The V segment lost 0 bases and the J segment 3 bases; nucleotides outside the gene matches: 8. Germline V gene data show CDR1 as LGHDT and CDR2 as YNNKEL (reference sequence). The CDR3 length is 17 residues. The CDR3 sequence: CASSQERLLAVTDTQYF. CDR3 nucleotides: TGTGCCAGCAGCCAAGAGAGGCTACTAGCGGTTACAGATACGCAGTATTTT.

V is TRBV7-2 and J is TRBJ1-3, with 10 bases matching TRBD1. CDR3 length: 15 amino acids. The junction had 3 bases not matched to a gene; V was cut back by 2 bases and J by 5 bases. Looked up from germline, CDR1 is SGHTA and CDR2 is FQGNSA. The CDR3 sequence: CASSLTTGGRNTIYF. Here the CDR3 DNA reads TGTGCCAGCAGCTTAACGACAGGGGGCAGAAACACCATATATTTT.

The rearrangement joins TRBV19 to TRBJ2-7; tentatively, D is TRBD1 (6 bases). Germline CDR1 LNHDA, CDR2 SQIVND (reference sequence). The V end was cut by 6 bases, the J end by 0 bases, with 9 bases between. This CDR3 region has 13 residues. CDR3: CASSTGPSYEQYF. The CDR3 DNA follows: TGTGCCAGTAGCACAGGGCCCTCCTACGAGCAGTACTTC.

This rearrangement joins TRBV6-2 or TRBV6-3 to TRBJ2-7; perhaps TRBD1 as D (5 bases). Germline assignment: CDR1 MNHEY and CDR2 SVGEGT. The CDR3 covers 12 residues. V was trimmed by 5 bases and J by 4 bases, leaving 9 bases between them. Here the CDR3 DNA reads TGTGCCAGCAGTCCCAGGGCGTACGAGCAGTACTTC. Protein product: CASSPRAYEQYF.

The rearrangement uses TRBV10-3 and TRBJ2-7, with D possibly TRBD1 on 6 matching bases. The CDR3 extends over 13 amino acids. Germline-derived CDR1 and CDR2 are ENHRY and SYGVKD. Trimming removed 6 bases from V and 2 bases from J, with 11 bases in between. CDR3 protein: CAIRGTLTYEQYF. The CDR3 region has the DNA TGTGCCATCAGGGGGACATTAACCTACGAGCAGTACTTC.

The rearrangement uses TRBV7-8 and TRBJ2-7; 9 bases line up with TRBD1. Germline lookup yields CDR1 SGHVS and CDR2 FQNEAQ. This CDR3 has 15 residues. J was trimmed by 1 base and V by 0 bases; bases with no gene match: 1. This CDR3 reads CASSLATGGSYEQYF. The CDR3 coding sequence is TGTGCCAGCAGCTTAGCGACAGGGGGTTCCTACGAGCAGTACTTC.

V gene TRBV2 combines with J gene TRBJ2-4, with 10 bases aligning to TRBD2. The CDR3 runs to 14 residues. The germline V gene encodes CDR1 SNHLY and CDR2 FYNNEI. Germline trimming cut 6 bases from V and 1 base from J; bases unmatched to any gene: 0. The DNA for the CDR3 is TGTGCCAGCAGGACTAGCGGGGCCAAAAACATTCAGTACTTC. The encoded protein is CASRTSGAKNIQYF.

V and J are TRBV6-5 and TRBJ2-7; possibly TRBD1 for D (7 bases). The germline V gene encodes CDR1 MNHEY and CDR2 SVGAGI. The V gene lost 2 bases and the J gene lost 4 bases, with 12 bases spanning the gap. The CDR3 is 14 residues long. The CDR3 DNA reads as TGTGCCAGCAGTTACCGCGGGACAGAGTACGAGCAGTACTTC. Protein sequence: CASSYRGTEYEQYF.

This sequence joins TRBV7-9 and TRBJ1-1; D remains ambiguous. Germline values: CDR1 SEHNR, CDR2 FQNEAQ (reference sequence). The length of the CDR3 is 12 residues. V was shortened by 7 bases and J by 1 base, with 7 bases between the two germline ends. The DNA for the CDR3 is TGTGCCAGCACCCTAGGGAACACTGAAGCTTTCTTT. It is translated as CASTLGNTEAFF.

V is TRBV19 and J is TRBJ1-1, with TRBD1 matching 8 bases. The V segment lost 6 bases and the J segment 1 base; nucleotides outside the gene matches: 7. There are 15 residues in the CDR3. Germline V gene sequence: CDR1 LNHDA, CDR2 SQIVND (reference sequence). CDR3 loop: CASRRGQASNTEAFF. CDR3 DNA: TGTGCCAGTAGGAGGGGACAGGCTTCGAACACTGAAGCTTTCTTT.